These 21 T cell receptor beta chains share one sample of origin, sequenced in a study of shared clonotypes between healthy human individuals. Clones were sequenced by immunoSEQ multiplex PCR, and TCRdb holds only the in-frame ones, with some missing. The sample consists of some 1 million clones, approximately 70% of them appearing once. The sequenced material came from memory CD4+ T cells sorted from blood. Subset defined: CD45RA-negative fraction. The receptors shown here come from a man between 18 and 35 years old in good health.

This chain connects TRBV9 to TRBJ2-1, with a possible D match to TRBD2 (5 bases). V shed 6 bases and J shed 1 base, with 8 bases lying between them. This CDR3 contains 13 residues. The germline V gene encodes CDR1 SGDLS and CDR2 YYNGEE. For the CDR3, the DNA is TGTGCCAGCAACTCGGGGTCCTACAATGAGCAGTTCTTC. Translation gives CASNSGSYNEQFF.

This chain connects TRBV21-1 to TRBJ1-5; TRBD1 is the table's D call, not checked against the DNA. TRBV21-1 is given as a pseudogene. The CDR3 length is 16 residues. In DNA, the CDR3 is TGTGCCAGCAGCAACCGGGACAGGGGTAACAATCAGCCCCAGCATTTT. This translates into CASSNRDRGNNQPQHF.

This CDR3 is CASSLERGLSEKLFF. The CDR3 DNA follows: TGCGCCAGCAGCTTGGAGCGGGGTTTGAGTGAAAAACTGTTTTTT. V and J are TRBV5-1 and TRBJ1-4; D call uncertain. The CDR3 loop spans 15 amino acids. Germline values: CDR1 SGHRS, CDR2 YFSETQ. V was shortened by 0 bases and J by 7 bases, with 13 bases between the two germline ends.

This chain connects TRBV30 to TRBJ2-7, with 8 bases that match TRBD1. CDR1 is GTSNPN and CDR2 is SVGIG in the germline V gene (reference sequence). J was trimmed by 5 bases and V by 8 bases; bases with no gene match: 8. The CDR3 runs to 12 residues. The CDR3 region is CAGGDRSNEQYF. The CDR3 DNA reads TGTGCCGGAGGGGACAGGTCCAACGAGCAGTACTTC.

The chain combines TRBV19 with TRBJ2-7, with unresolved D. Germline loops: CDR1 LNHDA, CDR2 SQIVND (reference sequence). This CDR3 is 15 amino acids long. Between the trimmed V and J ends, which lost 0 bases and 0 bases, there was a span of 9 bases. The CDR3 loop reads CASSIDGQSSYEQYF. The CDR3 bases are TGTGCCAGTAGTATAGACGGGCAATCCTCCTACGAGCAGTACTTC.

V usage is TRBV7-9 and J usage is TRBJ2-7; no firm D call. Trimming left V 1 base short and J 3 bases short, with 10 bases between. The CDR3 spans 14 residues. CDR1 SEHNR and CDR2 FQNEAQ come from the germline V gene (reference sequence). The CDR3 reads CASSLVAHSYEQYF. CDR3 DNA: TGTGCCAGCAGCTTAGTAGCACATAGCTACGAGCAGTACTTC.

This clone was seen once. V usage is TRBV15 and J usage is TRBJ2-7; perhaps TRBD2 as D (6 bases). Germline V gene sequence: CDR1 LNHNV, CDR2 YYDKDF (reference sequence). CDR3 size: 14 residues. Trimming removed 1 base at V and 0 bases at J, with 7 bases between. This CDR3 is CATSRGLGSYEQYF. CDR3 in DNA: TGTGCCACCAGCAGAGGACTAGGCTCCTACGAGCAGTACTTC.

The chain carries TRBV2 and TRBJ2-3; no clear D gene. The CDR3 loop spans 12 amino acids. Germline CDR1 is SNHLY and CDR2 is FYNNEI. V lost 4 bases to trimming and J lost 9 bases, with 11 bases between them. CDR3 in DNA: TGTGCCAGCAGTGGCCCTTATGAGACGCAGTATTTT. This encodes CASSGPYETQYF. The full variable domain, with the rest looked up from reference TRBV2 and TRBJ2-3, is EPEVTQTPSHQVTQMGQEVILRCVPISNHLYFYWYRQILGQKVEFLVSFYNNEISEKSEIFDDQFSVERPDGSNFTLKIRSTKLEDSAMYFCASSGPYETQYFGPGTRLTVL.

The gene calls are TRBV4-2 and TRBJ1-5; D gene uncertain. V lost 5 bases and J lost 5, with 16 bases in between. Germline CDR1 LGHNA, CDR2 YNFKEQ. The CDR3 runs to 15 residues. The CDR3: CASSTRTGGDQPQHF. CDR3 DNA: TGTGCCAGCAGCACTCGGACCGGCGGGGATCAGCCCCAGCATTTT.

About this clone itself: Other DNA sequences in the same sample also yield this CDR3. The V and J genes are TRBV7-2 and TRBJ2-7, with a tentative D call TRBD1 (5 bases). Germline assignment: CDR1 SGHTA and CDR2 FQGNSA. V lost 3 bases to trimming and J lost 4 bases, with 7 bases between them. The CDR3 consists of 12 residues. The CDR3 DNA reads TGTGCCAGCAGCTTGGACATGTACGAGCAGTACTTC. Encoded protein: CASSLDMYEQYF.

In this sample, this clone turned up a few times. The chain has TRBV5-1 and TRBJ2-4, with 8 bases fitting TRBD2. CDR1 is SGHRS, CDR2 YFSETQ, per germline. V shed 2 bases, J shed 0 bases, and the junction held 4 bases outside the gene matches. The CDR3 runs 16 residues. The CDR3 DNA is TGCGCCAGCAGCTTAGGAGCGGGGGTAGCCAAAAACATTCAGTACTTC. Amino acids: CASSLGAGVAKNIQYF.

The V gene is TRBV7-9, the J gene TRBJ2-3, with 7 bases that match TRBD2. This CDR3 comprises 14 residues. With V trimmed by 2 bases and J by 2 bases, 1 base remained unmatched. In germline, CDR1 is SEHNR, CDR2 FQNEAQ (reference sequence). For the CDR3, the DNA is TGTGCCAGCAGCTTAAGGGACTACACAGATACGCAGTATTTT. It is translated as CASSLRDYTDTQYF.

The chain joins TRBV10-3 to TRBJ2-2; D might be TRBD1 (5 bases). The CDR3 loop spans 15 amino acids. Germline V gene data show CDR1 as ENHRY and CDR2 as SYGVKD. The germline V and J ends were trimmed by 3 bases and 0 bases, with 8 bases remaining between them. The DNA of the CDR3 is TGTGCCATCAGTGAAGACAGCGCGAACACCGGGGAGCTGTTTTTT. Translation: CAISEDSANTGELFF.

This chain uses TRBV5-6 with TRBJ2-6; D is unresolved. V lost 4 bases, J lost 2 bases, and 19 bases lay in between. The CDR3 extends over 18 amino acids. Germline V gene lookup returns CDR1 SGHDT and CDR2 YYEEEE. The CDR3 DNA reads as TGTGCCAGCAGCCCATTAGGGTCTGGAAGAACTGGGGCCAACGTCCTGACTTTC. It codes for CASSPLGSGRTGANVLTF.

This chain links TRBV5-4 with TRBJ2-1, with TRBD2 matching over 13 bases. Germline-derived CDR1 and CDR2 are SGHNT and YYREEE (reference sequence). The CDR3 has 19 residues. The trim removed 4 bases at V and 7 bases at J, leaving 17 bases unmatched. CDR3 coding DNA: TGTGCCAGCAGCATCCCGGGTGGATGGGGGACTAGCGGGGAAAATGAGCAGTTCTTC. Residues: CASSIPGGWGTSGENEQFF. Full variable domain (missing parts from reference TRBV5-4 and TRBJ2-1): ETGVTQSPTHLIKTRGQQVTLRCSSQSGHNTVSWYQQALGQGPQFIFQYYREEENGRGNFPPRFSGLQFPNYSSELNVNALELDDSALYLCASSIPGGWGTSGENEQFFGPGTRLTVL.

V usage is TRBV6-1 and J usage is TRBJ1-1; maybe TRBD1 (5 bases). The length of the CDR3 is 14 residues. V dropped 7 bases and J dropped 0 bases, with 12 bases sitting between them. Per germline, CDR1 MNHNS and CDR2 SASEGT. The CDR3 bases are TGTGCCAGCACCCTGGGGGTGGTGAACACTGAAGCTTTCTTT. It is translated as CASTLGVVNTEAFF.

This clone occurred once. J is TRBJ1-2 and V is TRBV5-1, with 10 bases fitting TRBD1. The V segment lost 1 base and the J segment 6 bases; nucleotides outside the gene matches: 9. There are 16 residues in the CDR3. CDR1 is SGHRS, CDR2 YFSETQ, per germline. Here the CDR3 DNA reads TGCGCCAGCAGCTTGCCGGTGACAGGGGGCGCAGATGGCTACACCTTC. Residues: CASSLPVTGGADGYTF.

This clone showed up just a few times. The chain combines TRBV5-6 with TRBJ1-1, with 7 bases aligning to TRBD1. Germline-derived CDR1 and CDR2 are SGHDT and YYEEEE. This CDR3 has 14 amino acids. V shed 6 bases, J shed 3 bases, and the junction held 8 bases outside the gene matches. This CDR3 reads CASKRQGLDTEAFF. DNA for the CDR3: TGTGCCAGCAAGAGACAGGGTTTGGACACTGAAGCTTTCTTT.

The V and J genes are TRBV5-1 and TRBJ2-1; 13 bases map to TRBD2. CDR1 SGHRS and CDR2 YFSETQ come from the germline V gene. V trimming: 4 bases; J trimming: 3 bases; junction bases outside the gene matches: 7. The CDR3 extends over 17 amino acids. CDR3 region: CASSLTSGRAGYNEQFF. CDR3 DNA sequence: TGCGCCAGCAGCCTAACTAGCGGGAGGGCGGGCTACAATGAGCAGTTCTTC. Together with reference TRBV5-1 and TRBJ2-1, the CDR3 gives the full variable domain: KAGVTQTPRYLIKTRGQQVTLSCSPISGHRSVSWYQQTPGQGLQFLFEYFSETQRNKGNFPGRFSGRQFSNSRSEMNVSTLELGDSALYLCASSLTSGRAGYNEQFFGPGTRLTVL.

This clone was counted ten times or more. Distinct nucleotide sequences in the sample also encode this CDR3. The genes are TRBV5-1 and TRBJ1-2, with D possibly matching TRBD1 (6 bases). V dropped 4 bases and J dropped 3 bases, with 10 bases sitting between them. Per the germline V gene, CDR1 is SGHRS and CDR2 is YFSETQ. CDR3 length: 13 residues. The CDR3 DNA sequence: TGCGCCAGCAGCGTGGAGGGGGACTATGGCTACACCTTC. Encoded protein: CASSVEGDYGYTF.

In its sample, this clone was seen a few times. The V and J genes are TRBV18 and TRBJ2-7; D call uncertain. Germline CDR1 reads KGHSH; CDR2 reads LQKENI. The V gene lost 6 bases and the J gene lost 1 base, with 10 bases spanning the gap. The CDR3 has 13 residues. The CDR3 nucleotides read TGTGCCAGCTCTCAAGAACAGTCCTACGAGCAGTACTTC. Translation: CASSQEQSYEQYF.